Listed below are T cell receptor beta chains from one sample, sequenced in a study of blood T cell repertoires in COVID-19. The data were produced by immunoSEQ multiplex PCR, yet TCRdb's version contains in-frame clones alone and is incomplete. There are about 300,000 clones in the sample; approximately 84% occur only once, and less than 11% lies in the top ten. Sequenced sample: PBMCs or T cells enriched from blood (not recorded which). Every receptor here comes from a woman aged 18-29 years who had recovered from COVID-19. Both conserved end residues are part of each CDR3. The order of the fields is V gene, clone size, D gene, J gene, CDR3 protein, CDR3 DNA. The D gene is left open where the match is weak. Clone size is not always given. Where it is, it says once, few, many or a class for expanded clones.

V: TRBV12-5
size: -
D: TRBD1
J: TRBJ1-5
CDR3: CASGLGTGDQPQHF
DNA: TGTGCTAGTGGCCTTGGGACAGGGGATCAGCCCCAGCATTTT

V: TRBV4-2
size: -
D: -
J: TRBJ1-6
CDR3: CASSQDNSNSPLHF
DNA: TGTGCCAGCAGCCAAGATAACAGCAATTCACCCCTCCACTTT

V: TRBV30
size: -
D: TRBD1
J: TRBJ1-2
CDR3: CAWTRTGEDYGYTF
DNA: TGTGCCTGGACCAGGACAGGGGAGGACTATGGCTACACCTTC

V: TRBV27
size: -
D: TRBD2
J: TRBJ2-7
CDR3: CASSLSIRRGAYEQYF
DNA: TGTGCCAGCAGTTTATCGATAAGGCGGGGGGCCTACGAGCAGTACTTC

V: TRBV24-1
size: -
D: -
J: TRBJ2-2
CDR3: CATSDSTGANTGELFF
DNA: TGTGCCACCAGTGATAGTACGGGAGCGAACACCGGGGAGCTGTTTTTT

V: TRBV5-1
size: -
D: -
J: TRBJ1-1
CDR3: CASSLPRNTEAFF
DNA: TGCGCCAGCAGCTTGCCCCGGAACACTGAAGCTTTCTTT

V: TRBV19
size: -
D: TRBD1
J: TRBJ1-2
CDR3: CASTRTGEDYGYTF
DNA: TGTGCCAGTACTCGGACAGGGGAGGACTATGGCTACACCTTC

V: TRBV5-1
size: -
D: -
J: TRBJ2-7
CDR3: CASSLDLYEQYF
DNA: TGCGCCAGCAGCCTCGACTTGTACGAGCAGTACTTC

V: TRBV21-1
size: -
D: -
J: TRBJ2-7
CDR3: CASCVLYEQYF
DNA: TGTGCCAGCTGTGTTCTATACGAGCAGTACTTC

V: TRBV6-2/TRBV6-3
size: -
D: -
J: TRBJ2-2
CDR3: CASSLWTPRITGELFF
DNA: TGTGCCAGCAGCCTTTGGACACCGCGGATCACCGGGGAGCTGTTTTTT

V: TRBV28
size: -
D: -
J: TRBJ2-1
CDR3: CASSTTHEQFF
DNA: TGTGCCAGCAGTACAACCCATGAGCAGTTCTTC

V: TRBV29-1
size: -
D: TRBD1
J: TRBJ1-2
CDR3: CSAEGGQGAYGYTF
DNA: TGCAGCGCCGAGGGAGGACAGGGGGCTTATGGCTACACCTTC

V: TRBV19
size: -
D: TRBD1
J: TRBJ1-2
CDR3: CASSIGQVTYGYTF
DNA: TGTGCCAGTAGTATCGGACAGGTGACATATGGCTACACCTTC

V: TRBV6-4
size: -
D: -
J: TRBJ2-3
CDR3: CASSVGDSGTDTQYF
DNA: TGTGCCAGCAGTGTAGGAGACAGTGGTACAGATACGCAGTATTTT

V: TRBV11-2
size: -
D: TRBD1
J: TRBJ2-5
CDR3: CASSDIRQGVRETQYF
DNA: TGTGCCAGCAGCGACATACGACAGGGGGTGAGGGAGACCCAGTACTTC

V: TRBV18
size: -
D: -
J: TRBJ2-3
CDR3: CASSPQGGGTQYF
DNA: TGTGCCAGCTCGCCACAGGGAGGGGGTACGCAGTATTTT

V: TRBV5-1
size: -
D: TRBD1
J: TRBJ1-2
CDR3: CASGPGQGGGYTF
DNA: TGCGCCAGCGGCCCGGGACAGGGTGGAGGCTACACCTTC

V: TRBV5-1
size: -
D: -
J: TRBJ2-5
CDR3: CASSLAETETQYF
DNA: TGCGCCAGCAGCTTGGCCGAGACTGAGACCCAGTACTTC

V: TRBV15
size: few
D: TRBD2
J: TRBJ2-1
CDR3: CATSRVHLTSGPSYNEQFF
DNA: TGTGCCACCAGCAGAGTCCACCTAACTAGCGGGCCCTCCTACAATGAGCAGTTCTTC

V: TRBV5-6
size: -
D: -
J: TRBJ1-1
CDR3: CASSLAPGGGTEAFF
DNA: TGTGCCAGCAGCTTGGCCCCCGGGGGAGGGACTGAAGCTTTCTTT

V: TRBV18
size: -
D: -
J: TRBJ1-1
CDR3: CASSPSGNTEAFF
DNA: TGTGCCAGCTCACCGTCAGGGAACACTGAAGCTTTCTTT

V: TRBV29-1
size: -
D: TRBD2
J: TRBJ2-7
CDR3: CSARRTSERYYEQYF
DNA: TGCAGCGCCCGGCGGACTAGCGAGAGATACTACGAGCAGTACTTC

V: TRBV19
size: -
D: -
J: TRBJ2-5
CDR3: CASSLMQGQETQYF
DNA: TGTGCCAGTAGTTTGATGCAGGGGCAAGAGACCCAGTACTTC

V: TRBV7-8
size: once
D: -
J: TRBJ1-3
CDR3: CASSLDENLGNTIYF
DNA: TGTGCCAGCAGTTTAGACGAGAACCTCGGAAACACCATATATTTT

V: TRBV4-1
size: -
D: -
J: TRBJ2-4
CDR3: CASSQPPNARAVKNIQYF
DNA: TGCGCCAGCAGCCAACCCCCAAACGCCAGGGCAGTCAAAAACATTCAGTACTTC

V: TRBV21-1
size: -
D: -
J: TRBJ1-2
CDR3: CASSKGAGYGYTF
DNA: TGTGCCAGCAGCAAAGGCGCGGGGTATGGCTACACCTTC

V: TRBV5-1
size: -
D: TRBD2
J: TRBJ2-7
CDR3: CASSLPLAGGMTYEQYF
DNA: TGCGCCAGCAGCTTACCTCTAGCGGGGGGTATGACCTACGAGCAGTACTTC

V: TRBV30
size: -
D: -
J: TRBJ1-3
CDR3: CAWNRDHGNTIYF
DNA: TGTGCCTGGAACAGGGACCATGGAAACACCATATATTTT

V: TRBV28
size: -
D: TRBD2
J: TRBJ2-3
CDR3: CASSFRTSGRTLGNTQYF
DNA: TGTGCCAGCAGTTTTCGGACTAGCGGGAGGACATTAGGAAATACGCAGTATTTT

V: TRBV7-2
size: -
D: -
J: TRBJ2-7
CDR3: CASSLSLGELNEQYF
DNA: TGTGCCAGCAGCTTAAGTTTGGGAGAACTGAACGAGCAGTACTTC

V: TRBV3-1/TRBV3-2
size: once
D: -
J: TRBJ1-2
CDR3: CASSQEGQNYGYTF
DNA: TGTGCCAGCAGCCAAGAGGGGCAGAACTATGGCTACACCTTC

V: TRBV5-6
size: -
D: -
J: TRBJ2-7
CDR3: CASSASGSYEQYF
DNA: TGTGCCAGCAGCGCATCGGGCTCCTACGAGCAGTACTTC

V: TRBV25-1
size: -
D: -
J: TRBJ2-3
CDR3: CASSDPSEPTDTQYF
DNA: TGTGCCAGCAGTGATCCCTCCGAGCCCACAGATACGCAGTATTTT

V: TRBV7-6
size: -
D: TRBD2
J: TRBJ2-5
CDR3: CASSRRGSGGLQETQYF
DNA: TGTGCCAGCAGCCGCCGCGGTTCGGGAGGCCTCCAAGAGACCCAGTACTTC

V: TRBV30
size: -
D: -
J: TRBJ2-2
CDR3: CARTGTATGELFF
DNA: TGTGCCCGTACCGGAACAGCCACCGGGGAGCTGTTTTTT

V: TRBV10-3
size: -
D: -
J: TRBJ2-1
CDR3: CAISENAGEQFF
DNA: TGTGCCATCAGCGAGAACGCCGGTGAGCAGTTCTTC

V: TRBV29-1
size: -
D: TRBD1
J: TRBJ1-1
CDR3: CSVRGGGEAFF
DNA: TGCAGCGTCCGAGGGGGCGGTGAAGCTTTCTTT

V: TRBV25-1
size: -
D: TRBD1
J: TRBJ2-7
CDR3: CATKDRETYEQYF
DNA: TGTGCCACCAAGGACAGGGAAACCTACGAGCAGTACTTC

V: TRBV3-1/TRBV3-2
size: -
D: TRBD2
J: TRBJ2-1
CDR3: CASSARFRREVNEQFF
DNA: TGTGCCAGCAGCGCAAGGTTCCGCCGGGAGGTCAATGAGCAGTTCTTC

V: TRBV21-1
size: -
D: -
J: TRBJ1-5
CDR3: CASSKSGVHQPQHF
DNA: TGTGCCAGCAGCAAATCAGGGGTCCATCAGCCCCAGCATTTT

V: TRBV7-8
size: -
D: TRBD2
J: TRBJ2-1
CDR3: CASSPGGRMDEQFF
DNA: TGTGCCAGCTCCCCGGGCGGGAGGATGGATGAGCAGTTCTTC

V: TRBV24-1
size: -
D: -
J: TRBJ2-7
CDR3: CATSDSGQLYEQYF
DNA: TGTGCCACCAGTGACTCCGGACAGCTCTACGAGCAGTACTTC